The T cell receptor beta chain under discussion was sequenced for a study of blood T cell repertoires in COVID-19. Study at large: PBMCs, B-cell-depleted T cells, or T cells provided the cDNA or gDNA that made up the material.

As processed by the authors: Counts of nucleated cells, estimated from reference gene primer amplification, were obtained. Only in-frame clones appear in the TCRdb table, and some are missing; sequencing was by immunoSEQ multiplex PCR. That table gives V, J and clone size, and the DNA gave D and trimming. The repertoire has about 200,000 clones, about three quarters of them found once; the top ten carry about 5.5%. V lost 4 bases, J lost 14 bases, and 16 bases lay in between. This CDR3 is built from 12 residues. Sequencing was carried out using peripheral blood. The chain recombines TRBV23-1 with TRBJ2-3, with D possibly TRBD1 on 5 matching bases. TRBV23-1 is placed among ORFs of uncertain function. The source is a woman in her sixties or seventies with acute or convalescent COVID-19. CDR3 DNA sequence: TGCGCCAGCAGTCCCTACCTCAGAGACAGGTATTTT. It is translated as CASSPYLRDRYF.